What follows are 9 T cell receptor beta chains derived from one specimen sequenced in a study of spatial heterogeneity in lung cancer. Study observations and caveats: The study found that expanded intratumoral alpha and beta TCR counts tracked tumor mutation counts.

These receptors are not linked to any known antigen. TCRdb re-analysed the 5' RACE reads in MiXCR, keeping a single row per CDR3 protein. The sample consists of over 10,000 distinct CDR3 sequences, approximately 5.5% of them appearing once. Regarding time point: sample taken at primary tumor resection. The input for sequencing was lung tumor tissue, taken at surgery. The receptors stem from a male donor with early-stage non-small cell lung cancer.

There are many counts of this clonotype. This beta chain is a stray sequence in a library constructed for alpha chains; its clone size is not meaningful. The CDR3 nucleotides read TGTGCCAGCACTTTGTACGGAGAAGGGGGAAACACCATATATTTT. Its protein is CASTLYGEGGNTIYF. The chain employs TRBV12-3 or TRBV12-4 and TRBJ1-3; D remains ambiguous. Trimming pared 7 bases from V and 4 bases from J, leaving 17 bases between. The CDR3 has 15 amino acids.

In its sample, this clonotype ranks as medium-sized (0.01 to 0.1%). Because the library targeted alpha chains, this beta chain is an off-target read whose size means little. This rearrangement joins TRBV28 to TRBJ2-6; unclear D gene. CDR3 length equals 18 residues. The germline V gene encodes CDR1 MDHEN and CDR2 SYDVKM. Trimming stripped 4 bases from V and 2 bases from J, with 18 bases between. The DNA of the CDR3 is TGTGCCAGCAGTTCCACGACCGTTATGCTTCCTGGGGCCAACGTCCTGACTTTC. This sequence encodes CASSSTTVMLPGANVLTF.

This clonotype was found many times. Because this beta chain is a stray read in a library intended to capture alpha chains, its abundance should not be given much weight. The rearrangement links TRBV6-2 or TRBV6-3 to TRBJ1-1; tentatively, D is TRBD1 (6 bases). This CDR3 is 13 amino acids long. Germline values: CDR1 MNHEY, CDR2 SVGEGT. Deletions cut 4 bases from V and 8 bases from J, with 14 bases between. Written as DNA, the CDR3 is TGTGCCAGCAGTTTCAGGAAGGGGGGAGAAGCTTTCTTT. Its translation is CASSFRKGGEAFF.

Of note for this clonotype: This beta chain is an unintended read in a library built for alpha chains; its size means little. This sequence joins TRBV10-3 and TRBJ2-1, with TRBD1 matching 7 bases. The CDR3 loop spans 16 amino acids. The germline V gene has CDR1 ENHRY and CDR2 SYGVKD. J lost 0 bases, V lost 0 bases, and 2 bases had no gene match. This chain's CDR3 is CAISESGQSSYNEQFF. DNA for the CDR3: TGTGCCATCAGTGAGTCGGGACAGAGCTCCTACAATGAGCAGTTCTTC.

A remark on this clonotype: This beta chain is an off-target read within a library intended for alpha chains, so its frequency means little. CDR3 nucleotide sequence: TGCGCCAGCAGCTTGCCGGGAGGGACCTACAATGAGCAGTTCTTC. Protein: CASSLPGGTYNEQFF. V and J are TRBV5-1 and TRBJ2-1, with 8 nucleotides matching TRBD2. V shed 1 base and J 2 bases; nucleotides not matched to a gene: 2. The CDR3 has 15 amino acids. The germline V gene has CDR1 SGHRS and CDR2 YFSETQ.

In its sample, this clonotype is medium-sized. This beta chain is off target for a library built for alpha chains, so its abundance means little. The rearrangement uses TRBV7-2 and TRBJ2-7; TRBD1 aligns across 7 bases. V lost 1 base, J lost 2 bases, and 5 bases stayed unmatched. Per the germline V gene, CDR1 is SGHTA and CDR2 is FQGNSA. The CDR3 covers 15 residues. CDR3 residues: CASSLVRDRTYEQYF. The CDR3 bases are TGTGCCAGCAGCTTAGTGAGGGACAGAACCTACGAGCAGTACTTC.

In the case of this clonotype: This beta chain turned up in a library designed for alpha chains; as an off-target read, its abundance says little. DNA for the CDR3: TGTGCCGTTAGGGGCCCCCTGACCTACGAGCAGTACTTC. Translating gives CAVRGPLTYEQYF. This chain links TRBV28 with TRBJ2-7; tentative D call: TRBD1 (5 bases). This CDR3 has 13 residues. Germline V gives CDR1 MDHEN, CDR2 SYDVKM. The V gene lost 11 bases and the J gene lost 2 bases, with 16 bases spanning the gap.

Ten or more counts support this clonotype. This beta chain is a stray sequence in a library constructed for alpha chains; its clone size is not meaningful. This chain joins TRBV7-2 and TRBJ1-4; possibly TRBD1 for D (6 bases). The ends were cut back, 3 bases at V and 0 bases at J, with 8 bases in the middle. This CDR3 contains 15 residues. Germline CDR1 SGHTA, CDR2 FQGNSA. As DNA, the CDR3 is TGTGCCAGCAGCTTGACAGGATCAACTAATGAAAAACTGTTTTTT. Amino acids: CASSLTGSTNEKLFF.

As regards this clonotype: Within a library made for alpha chains, this beta chain is off target, and its count is uninformative. This sequence joins TRBV9 and TRBJ1-4; possible D gene TRBD1, 5 bases. Germline CDR1 reads SGDLS; CDR2 reads YYNGEE. CDR3 size: 17 residues. Trimming pared 0 bases from V and 7 bases from J, leaving 19 bases between. The CDR3 reads CASSVGRRGLQREKLFF. CDR3 sequence (DNA): TGTGCCAGCAGCGTAGGGAGGAGGGGACTTCAGCGTGAAAAACTGTTTTTT.